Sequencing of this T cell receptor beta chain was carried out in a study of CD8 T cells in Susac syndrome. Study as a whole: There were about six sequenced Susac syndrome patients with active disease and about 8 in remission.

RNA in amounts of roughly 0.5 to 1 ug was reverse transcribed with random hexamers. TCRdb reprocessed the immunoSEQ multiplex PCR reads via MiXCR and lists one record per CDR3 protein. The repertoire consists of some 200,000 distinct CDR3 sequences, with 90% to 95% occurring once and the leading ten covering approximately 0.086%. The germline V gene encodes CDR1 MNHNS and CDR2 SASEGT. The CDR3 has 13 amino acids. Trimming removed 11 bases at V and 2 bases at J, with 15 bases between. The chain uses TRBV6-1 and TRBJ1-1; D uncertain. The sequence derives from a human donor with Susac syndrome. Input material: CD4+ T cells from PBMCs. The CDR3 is CAGRVVANTEAFF. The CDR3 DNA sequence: TGTGCCGGAAGGGTCGTTGCCAACACTGAAGCTTTCTTT.